This T cell receptor beta chain is from a study of graft-versus-host responses after intestinal transplantation. Comment on this clone: Its antigen is as yet unknown.

The CDR3 sequence is 16 residues long. The V gene's germline CDR1 is SNHLY and CDR2 FYNNEI. With V trimmed by 8 bases and J by 2 bases, 4 bases remained unmatched. TCRdb's copy holds only in-frame clones and misses some; the assay was immunoSEQ multiplex PCR. Altogether 85,000 to 90,000 clones are present, 75% to 90% being singletons, with the ten largest covering approximately 17%. The source of this sequence is a human donor who received an intestinal transplant. The material sequenced was unstimulated CD8+ T cells sorted from spleen or lymph node cells, taken before intestinal transplant. The rearrangement uses TRBV2 and TRBJ2-1; 15 bases are a match to TRBD2. The CDR3 protein is CASQGLAGGPYNEQFF. In nucleotides, the CDR3 is TGTGCCAGCCAGGGACTAGCGGGGGGACCCTACAATGAGCAGTTCTTC.